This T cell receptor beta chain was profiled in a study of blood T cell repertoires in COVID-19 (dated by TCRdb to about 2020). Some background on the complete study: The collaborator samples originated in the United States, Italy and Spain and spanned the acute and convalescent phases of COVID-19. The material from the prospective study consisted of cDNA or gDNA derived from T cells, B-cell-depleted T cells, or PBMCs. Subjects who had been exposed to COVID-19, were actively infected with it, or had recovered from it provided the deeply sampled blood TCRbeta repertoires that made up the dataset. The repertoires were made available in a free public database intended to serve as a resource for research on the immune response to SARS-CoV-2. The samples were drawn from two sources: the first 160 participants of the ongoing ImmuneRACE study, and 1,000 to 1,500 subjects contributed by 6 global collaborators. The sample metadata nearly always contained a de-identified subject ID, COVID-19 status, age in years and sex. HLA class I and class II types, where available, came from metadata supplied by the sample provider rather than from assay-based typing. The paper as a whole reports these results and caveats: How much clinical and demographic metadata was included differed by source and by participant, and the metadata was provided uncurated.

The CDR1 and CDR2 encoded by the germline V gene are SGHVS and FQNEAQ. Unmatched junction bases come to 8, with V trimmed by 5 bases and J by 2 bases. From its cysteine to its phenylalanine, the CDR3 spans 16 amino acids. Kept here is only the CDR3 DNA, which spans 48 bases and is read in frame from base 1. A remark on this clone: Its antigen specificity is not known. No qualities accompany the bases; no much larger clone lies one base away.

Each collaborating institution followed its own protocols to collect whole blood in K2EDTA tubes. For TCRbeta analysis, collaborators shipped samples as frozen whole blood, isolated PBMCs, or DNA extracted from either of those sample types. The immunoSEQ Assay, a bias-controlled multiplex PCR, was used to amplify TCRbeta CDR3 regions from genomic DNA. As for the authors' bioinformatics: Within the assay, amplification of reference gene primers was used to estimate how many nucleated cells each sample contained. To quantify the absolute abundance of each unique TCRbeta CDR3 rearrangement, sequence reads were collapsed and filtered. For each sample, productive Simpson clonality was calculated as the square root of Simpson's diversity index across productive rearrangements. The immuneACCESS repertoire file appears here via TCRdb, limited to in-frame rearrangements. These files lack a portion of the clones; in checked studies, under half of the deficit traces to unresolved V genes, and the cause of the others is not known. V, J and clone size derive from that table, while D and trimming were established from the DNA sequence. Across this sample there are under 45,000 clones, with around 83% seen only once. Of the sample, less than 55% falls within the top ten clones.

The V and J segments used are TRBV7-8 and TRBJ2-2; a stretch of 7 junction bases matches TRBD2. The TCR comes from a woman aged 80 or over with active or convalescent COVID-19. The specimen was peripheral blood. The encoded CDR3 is CASSQRAGLNTGELFF. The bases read TGTGCCAGCAGCCAGCGGGCGGGACTAAACACCGGGGAGCTGTTTTTT.